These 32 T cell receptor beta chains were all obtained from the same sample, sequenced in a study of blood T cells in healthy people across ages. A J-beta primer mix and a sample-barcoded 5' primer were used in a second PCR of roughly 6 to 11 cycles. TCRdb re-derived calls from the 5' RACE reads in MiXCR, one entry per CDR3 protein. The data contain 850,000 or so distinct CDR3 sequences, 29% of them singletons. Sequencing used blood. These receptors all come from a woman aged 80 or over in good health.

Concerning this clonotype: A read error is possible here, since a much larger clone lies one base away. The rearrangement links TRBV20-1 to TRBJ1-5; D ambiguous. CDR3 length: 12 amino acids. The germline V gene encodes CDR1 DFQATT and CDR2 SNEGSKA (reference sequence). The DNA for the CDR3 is TGCAGTGCTCTCGGCACCCATCAGCCCCTGCATTTT. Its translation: CSALGTHQPLHF.

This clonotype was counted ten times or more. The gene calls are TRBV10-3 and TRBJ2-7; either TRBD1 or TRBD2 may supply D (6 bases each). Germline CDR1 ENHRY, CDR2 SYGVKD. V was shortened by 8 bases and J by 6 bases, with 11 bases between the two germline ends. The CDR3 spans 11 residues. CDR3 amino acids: CAIGKGGEQYF. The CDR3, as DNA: TGTGCCATCGGGAAGGGGGGCGAGCAGTACTTC.

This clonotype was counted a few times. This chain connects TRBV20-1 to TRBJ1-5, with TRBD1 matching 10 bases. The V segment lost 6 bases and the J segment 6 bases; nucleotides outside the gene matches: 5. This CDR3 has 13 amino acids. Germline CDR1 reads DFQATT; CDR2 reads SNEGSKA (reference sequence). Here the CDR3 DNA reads TGCAGTGCCCAGAGGACAGGGGGTCAGCCCCAGCATTTT. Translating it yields CSAQRTGGQPQHF.

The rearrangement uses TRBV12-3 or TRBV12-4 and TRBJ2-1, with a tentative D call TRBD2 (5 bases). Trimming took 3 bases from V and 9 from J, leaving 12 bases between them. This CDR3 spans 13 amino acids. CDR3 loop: CASSLRGLGEQFF. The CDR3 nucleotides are TGTGCCAGCAGTTTGCGCGGGTTGGGTGAGCAGTTCTTC.

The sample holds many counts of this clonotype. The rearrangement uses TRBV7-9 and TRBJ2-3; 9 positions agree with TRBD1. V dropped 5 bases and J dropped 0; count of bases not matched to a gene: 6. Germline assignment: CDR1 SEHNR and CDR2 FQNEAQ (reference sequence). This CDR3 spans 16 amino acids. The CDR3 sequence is CASSPTGTGSTDTQYF. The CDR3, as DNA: TGTGCCAGCAGCCCAACCGGGACAGGGAGCACAGATACGCAGTATTTT.

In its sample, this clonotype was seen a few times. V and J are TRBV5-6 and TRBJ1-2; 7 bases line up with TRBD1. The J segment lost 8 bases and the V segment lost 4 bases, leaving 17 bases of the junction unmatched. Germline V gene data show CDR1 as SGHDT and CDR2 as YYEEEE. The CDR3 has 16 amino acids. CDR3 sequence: CASSRTGQRDFWGYTF. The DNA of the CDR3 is TGTGCCAGCAGCCGGACAGGTCAACGGGATTTTTGGGGCTACACCTTC.

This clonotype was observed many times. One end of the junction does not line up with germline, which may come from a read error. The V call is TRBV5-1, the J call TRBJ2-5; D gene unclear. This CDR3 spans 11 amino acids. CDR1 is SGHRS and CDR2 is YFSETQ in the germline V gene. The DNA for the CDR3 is TGTGCCAGCAGATTACAGGAGACCCAGTACTTC. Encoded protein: CASRLQETQYF.

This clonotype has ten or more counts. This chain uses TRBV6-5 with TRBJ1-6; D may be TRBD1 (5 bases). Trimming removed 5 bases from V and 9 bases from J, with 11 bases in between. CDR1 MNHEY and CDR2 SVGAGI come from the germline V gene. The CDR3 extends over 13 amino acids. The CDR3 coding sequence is TGTGCCAGCAGTGGGACCCGCGGTTCACCCCTCCACTTT. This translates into CASSGTRGSPLHF.

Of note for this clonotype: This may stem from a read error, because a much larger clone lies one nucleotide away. The CDR3 protein is CASSHQGQGGGEQDF. DNA for the CDR3: TGTGCCAGCAGCCACCAAGGACAAGGGGGCGGCGAGCAGGACTTC. This rearrangement joins TRBV28 to TRBJ2-7, with 7 bases lining up with TRBD1. The CDR3 is 15 amino acids. Germline V gives CDR1 MDHEN, CDR2 SYDVKM.

CDR3 region: CASMGQQTSYGYTF. In DNA, the CDR3 is TGTGCCAGTATGGGACAGCAAACTTCCTATGGCTACACCTTC. The chain uses TRBV2 and TRBJ1-2, with 7 bases that match TRBD1. The CDR3 covers 14 residues. Germline V gene lookup returns CDR1 SNHLY and CDR2 FYNNEI. V lost 9 bases to trimming and J lost 4 bases; unmatched junction nucleotides: 11.

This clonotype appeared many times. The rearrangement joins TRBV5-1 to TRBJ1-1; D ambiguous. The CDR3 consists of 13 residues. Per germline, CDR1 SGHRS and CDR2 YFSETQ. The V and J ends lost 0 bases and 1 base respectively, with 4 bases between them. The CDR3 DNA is TGCGCCAGCAGCTTGGTATCGAACACTGAAGCTTTCTTT. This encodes CASSLVSNTEAFF.

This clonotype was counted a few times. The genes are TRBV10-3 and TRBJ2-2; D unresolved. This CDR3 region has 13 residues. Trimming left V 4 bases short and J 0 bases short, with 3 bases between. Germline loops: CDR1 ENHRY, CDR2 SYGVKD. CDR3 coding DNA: TGTGCCATCAGTGGCGCGAACACCGGGGAGCTGTTTTTT. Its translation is CAISGANTGELFF.

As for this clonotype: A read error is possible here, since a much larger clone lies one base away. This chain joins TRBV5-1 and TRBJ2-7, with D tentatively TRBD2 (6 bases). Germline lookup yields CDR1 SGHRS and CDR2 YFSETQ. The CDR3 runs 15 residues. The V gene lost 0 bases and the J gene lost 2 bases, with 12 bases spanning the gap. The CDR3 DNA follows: TGCGCCAGCAGCTTGGGGTCGGGGGTCCCCTACGAGCAGTACTTC. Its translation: CASSLGSGVPYEQYF.

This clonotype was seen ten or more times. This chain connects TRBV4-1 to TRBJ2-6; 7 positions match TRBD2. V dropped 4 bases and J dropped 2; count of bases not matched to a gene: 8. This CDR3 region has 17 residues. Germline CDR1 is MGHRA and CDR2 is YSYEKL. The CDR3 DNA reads TGCGCCAGCAGCCGGGGAGGGGAATCAACTGGGGCCAACGTCCTGACTTTC. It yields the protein CASSRGGESTGANVLTF.

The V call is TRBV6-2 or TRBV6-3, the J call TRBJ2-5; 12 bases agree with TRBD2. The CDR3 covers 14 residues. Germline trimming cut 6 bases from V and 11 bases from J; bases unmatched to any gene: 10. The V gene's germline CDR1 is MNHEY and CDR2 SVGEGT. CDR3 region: CASRASGGAQEQYF. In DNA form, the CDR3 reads TGTGCCAGCAGAGCTAGCGGGGGGGCGCAAGAGCAGTACTTC.

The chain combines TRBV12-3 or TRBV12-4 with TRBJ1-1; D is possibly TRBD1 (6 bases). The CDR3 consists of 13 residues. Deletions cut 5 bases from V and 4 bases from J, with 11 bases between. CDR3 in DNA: TGTGCCAGCAGTCAAACAGGGTTCACTGAAGCTTTCTTT. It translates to CASSQTGFTEAFF.

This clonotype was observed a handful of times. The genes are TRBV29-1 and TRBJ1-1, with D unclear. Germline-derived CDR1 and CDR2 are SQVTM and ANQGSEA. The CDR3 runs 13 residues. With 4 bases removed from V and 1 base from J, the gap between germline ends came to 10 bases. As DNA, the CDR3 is TGCAGCGTTGGGTCAGGCGGGAACACTGAAGCTTTCTTT. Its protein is CSVGSGGNTEAFF.

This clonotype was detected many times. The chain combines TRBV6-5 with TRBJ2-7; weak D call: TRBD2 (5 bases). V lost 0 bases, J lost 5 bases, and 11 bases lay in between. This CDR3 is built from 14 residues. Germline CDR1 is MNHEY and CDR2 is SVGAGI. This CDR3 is CASSYSTGNHEQYF. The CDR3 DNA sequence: TGTGCCAGCAGTTACTCTACCGGGAACCACGAGCAGTACTTC.

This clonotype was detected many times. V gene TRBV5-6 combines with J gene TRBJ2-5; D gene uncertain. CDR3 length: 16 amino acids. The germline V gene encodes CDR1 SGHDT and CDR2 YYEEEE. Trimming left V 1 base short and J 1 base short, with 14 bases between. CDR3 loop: CASSLSPAQLQETQYF. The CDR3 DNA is TGTGCCAGCAGCTTGTCCCCTGCCCAGCTCCAAGAGACCCAGTACTTC.

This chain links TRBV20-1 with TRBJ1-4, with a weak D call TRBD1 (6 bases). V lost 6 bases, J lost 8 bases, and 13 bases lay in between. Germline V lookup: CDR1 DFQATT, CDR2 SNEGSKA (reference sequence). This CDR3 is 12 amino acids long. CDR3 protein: CSASQGLEKLFF. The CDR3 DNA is TGCAGTGCGTCTCAGGGGCTCGAAAAACTGTTTTTT.

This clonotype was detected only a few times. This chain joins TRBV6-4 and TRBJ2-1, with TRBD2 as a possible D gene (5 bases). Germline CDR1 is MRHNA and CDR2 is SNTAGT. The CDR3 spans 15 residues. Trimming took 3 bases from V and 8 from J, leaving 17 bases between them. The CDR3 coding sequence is TGTGCCAGCAGTGATGCCCGTGCGGGCTTCGATGAGCAGTTCTTC. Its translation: CASSDARAGFDEQFF.

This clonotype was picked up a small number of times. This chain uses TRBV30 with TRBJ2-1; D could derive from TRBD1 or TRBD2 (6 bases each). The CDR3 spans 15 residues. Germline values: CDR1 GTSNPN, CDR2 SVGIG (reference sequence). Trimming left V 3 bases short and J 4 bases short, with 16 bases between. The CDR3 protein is CAWSPGRGGYNEQFF. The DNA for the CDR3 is TGTGCCTGGAGCCCAGGCAGGGGAGGTTACAATGAGCAGTTCTTC.

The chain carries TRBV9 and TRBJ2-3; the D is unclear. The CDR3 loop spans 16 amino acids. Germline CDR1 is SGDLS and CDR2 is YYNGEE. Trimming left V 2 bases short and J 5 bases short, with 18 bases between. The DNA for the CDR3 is TGTGCCAGCAGCGTTCTACCGTCATGGGTTGGAGATACGCAGTATTTT. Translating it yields CASSVLPSWVGDTQYF.

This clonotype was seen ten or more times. CDR3 DNA sequence: TGCAGTGCACCAGAGGGAGGCTACACCTTC. Translation gives CSAPEGGYTF. The chain employs TRBV20-1 and TRBJ1-2; D not certain. Germline-derived CDR1 and CDR2 are DFQATT and SNEGSKA (reference sequence). V shed 6 bases and J shed 8 bases, with 10 bases lying between them. CDR3 length: 10 amino acids.

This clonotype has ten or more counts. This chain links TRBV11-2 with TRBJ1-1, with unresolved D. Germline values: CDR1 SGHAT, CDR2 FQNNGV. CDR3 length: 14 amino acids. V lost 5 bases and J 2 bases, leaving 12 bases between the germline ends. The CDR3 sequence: CASSRTKTNTEAFF. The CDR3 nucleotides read TGTGCCAGCAGCCGCACAAAAACCAACACTGAAGCTTTCTTT.

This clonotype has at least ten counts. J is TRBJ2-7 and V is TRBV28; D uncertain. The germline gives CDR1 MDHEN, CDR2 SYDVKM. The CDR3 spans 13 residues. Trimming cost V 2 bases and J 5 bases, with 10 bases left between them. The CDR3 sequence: CASSLIGRNEQYF. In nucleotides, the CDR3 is TGTGCCAGCAGTTTAATAGGTAGAAACGAGCAGTACTTC.

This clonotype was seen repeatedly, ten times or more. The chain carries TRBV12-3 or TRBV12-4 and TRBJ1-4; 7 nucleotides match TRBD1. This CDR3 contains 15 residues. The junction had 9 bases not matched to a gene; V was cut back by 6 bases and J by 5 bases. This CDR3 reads CASSQGGVRNEKLFF. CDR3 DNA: TGTGCCAGCAGCCAGGGGGGGGTCCGAAATGAAAAACTGTTTTTT.

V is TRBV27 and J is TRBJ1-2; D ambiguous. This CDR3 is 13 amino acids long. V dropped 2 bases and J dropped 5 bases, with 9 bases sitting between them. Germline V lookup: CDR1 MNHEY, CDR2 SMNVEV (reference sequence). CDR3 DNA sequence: TGTGCCAGCAGTTTAAAGCCTATTTATGGCTACACCTTC. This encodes CASSLKPIYGYTF.

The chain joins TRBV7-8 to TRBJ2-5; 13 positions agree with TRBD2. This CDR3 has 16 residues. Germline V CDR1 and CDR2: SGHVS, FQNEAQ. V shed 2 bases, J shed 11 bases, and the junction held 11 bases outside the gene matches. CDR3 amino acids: CASSLLGGTSGVEQYF. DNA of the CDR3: TGTGCCAGCAGCTTACTGGGGGGGACTAGCGGGGTAGAGCAGTACTTC. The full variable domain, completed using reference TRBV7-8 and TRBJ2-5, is GAGVSQSPRYKVAKRGQDVALRCDPISGHVSLFWYQQALGQGPEFLTYFQNEAQLDKSGLPSDRFFAERPEGSVSTLKIQRTQQEDSAVYLCASSLLGGTSGVEQYFGPGTRLLVL.

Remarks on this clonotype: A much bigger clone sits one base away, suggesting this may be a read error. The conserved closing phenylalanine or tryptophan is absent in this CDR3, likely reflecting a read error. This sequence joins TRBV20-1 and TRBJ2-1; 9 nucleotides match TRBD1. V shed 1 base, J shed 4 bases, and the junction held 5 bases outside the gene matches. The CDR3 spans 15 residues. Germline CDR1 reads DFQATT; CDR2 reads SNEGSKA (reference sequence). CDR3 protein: CSARGRTGVYNEQFV. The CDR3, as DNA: TGCAGTGCTAGAGGTAGGACAGGGGTGTACAATGAGCAGTTCGTC.

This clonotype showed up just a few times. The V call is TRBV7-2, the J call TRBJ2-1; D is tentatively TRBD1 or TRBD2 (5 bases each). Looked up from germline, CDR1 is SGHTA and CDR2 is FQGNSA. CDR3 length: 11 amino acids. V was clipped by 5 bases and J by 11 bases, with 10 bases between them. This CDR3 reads CASSPGAKQFF. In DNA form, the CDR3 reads TGTGCCAGCAGCCCCGGGGCGAAGCAGTTCTTC.

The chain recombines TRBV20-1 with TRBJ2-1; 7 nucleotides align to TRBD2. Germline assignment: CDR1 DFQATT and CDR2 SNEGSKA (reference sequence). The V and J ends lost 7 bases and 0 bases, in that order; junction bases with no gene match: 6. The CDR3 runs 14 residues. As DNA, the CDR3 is TGCAGTGGCCAGACTAGCAACTCCTACAATGAGCAGTTCTTC. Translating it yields CSGQTSNSYNEQFF.